This record looks at one T cell receptor beta chain sequence and its context. This entry belongs to a study of blood T cell repertoires in COVID-19. Across the study: Collection of acute and convalescent COVID-19 samples took place in the United States, Italy and Spain. PBMCs, B-cell-depleted T cells, or T cells were the source of the cDNA or gDNA that made up the material.

Original processing notes: Reference gene primer amplification yielded estimated nucleated cell counts. Sequencing used immunoSEQ multiplex PCR; TCRdb keeps in-frame clones, though not all of them. D and trimming were read from the DNA, whereas the V and J calls and clone size are those reported in that table. Of around 200,000 clones listed, 83% are singletons. This CDR3 contains 13 residues. Germline CDR1 is SGHDN and CDR2 is FVKESK. The V end lost 6 bases, the J end lost 4 bases, and 12 bases lay between the germline ends. This clonotype originated in a man aged 45-65 years with active or convalescent COVID-19. Specimen: peripheral blood. The V gene is TRBV14, the J gene TRBJ1-2; a possible D gene is TRBD1 (6 bases). CDR3 DNA sequence: TGTGCCAGCAGTCTGGGGGCAGTCTATGGCTACACCTTC. Amino acid sequence: CASSLGAVYGYTF.